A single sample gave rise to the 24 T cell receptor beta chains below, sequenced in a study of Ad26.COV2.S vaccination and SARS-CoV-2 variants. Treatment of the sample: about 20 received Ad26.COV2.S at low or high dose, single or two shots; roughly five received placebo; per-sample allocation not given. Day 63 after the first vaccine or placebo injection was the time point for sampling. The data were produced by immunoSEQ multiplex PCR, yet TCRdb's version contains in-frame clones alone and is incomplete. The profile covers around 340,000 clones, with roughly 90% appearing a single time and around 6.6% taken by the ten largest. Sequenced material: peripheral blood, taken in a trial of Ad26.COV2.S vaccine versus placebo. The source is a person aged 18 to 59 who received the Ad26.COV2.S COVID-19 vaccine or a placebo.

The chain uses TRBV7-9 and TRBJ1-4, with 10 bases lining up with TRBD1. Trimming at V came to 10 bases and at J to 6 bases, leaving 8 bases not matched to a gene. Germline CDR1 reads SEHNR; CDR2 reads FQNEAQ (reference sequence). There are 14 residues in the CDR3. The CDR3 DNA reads TGTGCCATCGCCCTCGGGACAGGGGATGAAAAACTGTTTTTT. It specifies CAIALGTGDEKLFF.

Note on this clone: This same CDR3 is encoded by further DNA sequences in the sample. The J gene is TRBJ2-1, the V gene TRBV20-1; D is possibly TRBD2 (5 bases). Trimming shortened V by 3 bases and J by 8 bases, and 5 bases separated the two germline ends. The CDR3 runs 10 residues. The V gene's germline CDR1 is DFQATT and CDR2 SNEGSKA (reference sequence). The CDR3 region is CSARRDEQFF. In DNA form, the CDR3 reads TGCAGTGCTAGGAGGGATGAGCAGTTCTTC.

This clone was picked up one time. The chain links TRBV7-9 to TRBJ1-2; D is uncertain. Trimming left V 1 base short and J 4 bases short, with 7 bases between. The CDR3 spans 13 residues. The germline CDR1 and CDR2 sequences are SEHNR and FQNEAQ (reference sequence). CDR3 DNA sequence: TGTGCCAGCAGCTTAGGTCAGATCTATGGCTACACCTTC. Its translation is CASSLGQIYGYTF. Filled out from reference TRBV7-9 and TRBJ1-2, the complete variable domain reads DTGVSQNPRHKITKRGQNVTFRCDPISEHNRLYWYRQTLGQGPEFLTYFQNEAQLEKSRLLSDRFSAERPKGSFSTLEIQRTEQGDSAMYLCASSLGQIYGYTFGSGTRLTVV.

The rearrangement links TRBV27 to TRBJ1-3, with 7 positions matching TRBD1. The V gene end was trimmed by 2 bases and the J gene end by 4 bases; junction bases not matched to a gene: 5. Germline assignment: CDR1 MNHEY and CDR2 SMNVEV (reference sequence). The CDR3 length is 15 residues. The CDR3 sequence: CASSLRGTAGNTIYF. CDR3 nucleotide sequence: TGTGCCAGCAGTTTACGGGGGACAGCAGGAAACACCATATATTTT.

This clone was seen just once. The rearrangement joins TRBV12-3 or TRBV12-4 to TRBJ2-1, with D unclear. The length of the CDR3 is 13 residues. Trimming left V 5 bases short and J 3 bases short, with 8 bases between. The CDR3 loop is CASSRSVYNEQFF. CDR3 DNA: TGTGCCAGCAGTCGGAGCGTCTACAATGAGCAGTTCTTC.

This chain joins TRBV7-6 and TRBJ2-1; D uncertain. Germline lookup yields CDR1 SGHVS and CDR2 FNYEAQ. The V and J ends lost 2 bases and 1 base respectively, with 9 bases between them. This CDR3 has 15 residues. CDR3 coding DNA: TGTGCCAGCAGCTTATCGGACCCATCCTACAATGAGCAGTTCTTC. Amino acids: CASSLSDPSYNEQFF.

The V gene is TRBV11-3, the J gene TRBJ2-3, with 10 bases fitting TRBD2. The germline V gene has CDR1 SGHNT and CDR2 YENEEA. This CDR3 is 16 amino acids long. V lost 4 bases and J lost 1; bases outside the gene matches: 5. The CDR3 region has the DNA TGTGCCAGCAGCTCTAGCGGGAGTTCGGGCACAGATACGCAGTATTTT. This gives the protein CASSSSGSSGTDTQYF.

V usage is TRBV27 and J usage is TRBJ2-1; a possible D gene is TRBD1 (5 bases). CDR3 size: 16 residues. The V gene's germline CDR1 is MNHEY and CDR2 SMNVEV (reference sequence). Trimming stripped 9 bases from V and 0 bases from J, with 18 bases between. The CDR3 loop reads CASDTHRPSSYNEQFF. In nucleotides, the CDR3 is TGTGCCAGTGACACCCACAGGCCTAGCTCCTACAATGAGCAGTTCTTC.

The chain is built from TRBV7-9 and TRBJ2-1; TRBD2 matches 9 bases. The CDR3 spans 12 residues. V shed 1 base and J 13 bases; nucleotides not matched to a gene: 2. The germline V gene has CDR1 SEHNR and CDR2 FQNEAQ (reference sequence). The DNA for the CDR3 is TGTGCCAGCAGCTTAGTACTAGCGGGTCAGTTCTTC. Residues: CASSLVLAGQFF.

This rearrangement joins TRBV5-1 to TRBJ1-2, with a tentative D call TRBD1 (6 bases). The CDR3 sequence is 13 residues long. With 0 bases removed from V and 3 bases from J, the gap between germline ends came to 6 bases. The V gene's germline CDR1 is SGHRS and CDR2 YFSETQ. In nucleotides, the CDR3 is TGCGCCAGCAGCTTGGACAGGGACTATGGCTACACCTTC. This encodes CASSLDRDYGYTF.

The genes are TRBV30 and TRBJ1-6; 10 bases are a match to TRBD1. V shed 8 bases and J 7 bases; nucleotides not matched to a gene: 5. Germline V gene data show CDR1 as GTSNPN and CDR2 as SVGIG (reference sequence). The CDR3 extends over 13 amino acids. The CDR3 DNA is TGTGCCGGGGACAGGGGTGTCAATTCACCCCTCCACTTT. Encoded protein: CAGDRGVNSPLHF.

CDR3 sequence: CASSEAKGGEQYF. The CDR3 bases are TGTGCCAGCAGTGAAGCTAAAGGGGGAGAGCAGTACTTC. This chain uses TRBV2 with TRBJ2-7; possibly TRBD1 for D (6 bases). The length of the CDR3 is 13 residues. CDR1 is SNHLY, CDR2 FYNNEI, per germline. V lost 0 bases and J 7 bases, leaving 10 bases between the germline ends. Drawing the rest from reference TRBV2 and TRBJ2-7, the complete variable domain is EPEVTQTPSHQVTQMGQEVILRCVPISNHLYFYWYRQILGQKVEFLVSFYNNEISEKSEIFDDQFSVERPDGSNFTLKIRSTKLEDSAMYFCASSEAKGGEQYFGPGTRLTVT.

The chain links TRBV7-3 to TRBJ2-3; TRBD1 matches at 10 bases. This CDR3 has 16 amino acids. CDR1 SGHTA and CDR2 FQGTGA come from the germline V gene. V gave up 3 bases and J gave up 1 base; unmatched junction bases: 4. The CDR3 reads CASSLTGGPGTDTQYF. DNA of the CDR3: TGTGCCAGCAGCTTGACAGGGGGCCCTGGCACAGATACGCAGTATTTT.

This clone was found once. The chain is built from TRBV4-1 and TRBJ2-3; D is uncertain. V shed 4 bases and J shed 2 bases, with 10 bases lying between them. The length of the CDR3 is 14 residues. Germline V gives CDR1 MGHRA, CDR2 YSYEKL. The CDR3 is CASSRDTNTDTQYF. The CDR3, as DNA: TGCGCCAGCAGCCGAGACACAAACACAGATACGCAGTATTTT.

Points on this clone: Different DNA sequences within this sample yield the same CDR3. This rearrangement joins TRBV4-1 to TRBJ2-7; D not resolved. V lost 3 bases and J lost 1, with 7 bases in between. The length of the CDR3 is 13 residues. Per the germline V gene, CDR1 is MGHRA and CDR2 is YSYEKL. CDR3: CASSQSDSYEQYF. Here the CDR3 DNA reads TGCGCCAGCAGCCAGTCTGATTCCTACGAGCAGTACTTC.

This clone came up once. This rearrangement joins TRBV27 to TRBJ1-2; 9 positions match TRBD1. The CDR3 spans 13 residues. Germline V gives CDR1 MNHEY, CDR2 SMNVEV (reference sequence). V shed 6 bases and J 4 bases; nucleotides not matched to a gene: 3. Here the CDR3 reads CASRRTGAYGYTF. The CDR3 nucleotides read TGTGCCAGCAGACGGACAGGGGCCTATGGCTACACCTTC.

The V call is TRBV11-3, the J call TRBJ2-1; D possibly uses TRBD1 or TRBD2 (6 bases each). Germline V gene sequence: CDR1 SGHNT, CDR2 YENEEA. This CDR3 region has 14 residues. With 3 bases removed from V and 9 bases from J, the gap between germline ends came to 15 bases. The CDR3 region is CASSLGWGAGEQFF. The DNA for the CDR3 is TGTGCCAGCAGCTTGGGTTGGGGGGCAGGTGAGCAGTTCTTC.

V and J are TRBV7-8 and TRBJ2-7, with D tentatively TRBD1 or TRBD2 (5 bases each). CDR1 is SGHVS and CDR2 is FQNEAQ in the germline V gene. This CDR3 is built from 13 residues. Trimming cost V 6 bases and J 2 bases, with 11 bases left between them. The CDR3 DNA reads TGTGCCAGCAGGCCCGGGACCACCTACGAGCAGTACTTC. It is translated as CASRPGTTYEQYF.

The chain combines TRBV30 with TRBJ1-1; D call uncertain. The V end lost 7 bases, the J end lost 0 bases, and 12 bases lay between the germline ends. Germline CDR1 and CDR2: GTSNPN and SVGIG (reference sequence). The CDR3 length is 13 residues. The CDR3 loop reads CASSGSLNTEAFF. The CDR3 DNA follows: TGTGCCTCCTCGGGTAGCTTGAACACTGAAGCTTTCTTT.

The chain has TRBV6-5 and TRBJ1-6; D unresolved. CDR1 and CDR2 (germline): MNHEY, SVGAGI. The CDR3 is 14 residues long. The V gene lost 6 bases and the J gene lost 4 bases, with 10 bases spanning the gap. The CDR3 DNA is TGTGCCAGCAGCCGCGGGGAATATAATTCACCCCTCCACTTT. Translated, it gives CASSRGEYNSPLHF.

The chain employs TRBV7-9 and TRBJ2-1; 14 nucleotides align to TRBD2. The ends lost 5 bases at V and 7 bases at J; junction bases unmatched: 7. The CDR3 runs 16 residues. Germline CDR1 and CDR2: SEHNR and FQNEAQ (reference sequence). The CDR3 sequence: CASSVRGTSGGNEQFF. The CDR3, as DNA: TGTGCCAGCAGCGTAAGGGGGACTAGCGGGGGTAATGAGCAGTTCTTC.

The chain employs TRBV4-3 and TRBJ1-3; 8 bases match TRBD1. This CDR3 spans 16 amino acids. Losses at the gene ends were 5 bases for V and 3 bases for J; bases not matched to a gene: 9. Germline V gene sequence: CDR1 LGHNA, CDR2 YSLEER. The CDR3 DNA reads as TGCGCCAGCAGCGATAAGACAGGGGCTATTGGAAACACCATATATTTT. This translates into CASSDKTGAIGNTIYF.

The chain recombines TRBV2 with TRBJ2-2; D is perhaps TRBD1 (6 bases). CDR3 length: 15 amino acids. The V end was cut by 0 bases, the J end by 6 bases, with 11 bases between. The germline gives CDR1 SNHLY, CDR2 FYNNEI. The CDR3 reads CASSEAPGDAGELFF. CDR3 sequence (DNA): TGTGCCAGCAGTGAAGCGCCAGGGGACGCCGGGGAGCTGTTTTTT. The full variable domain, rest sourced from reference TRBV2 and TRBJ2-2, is EPEVTQTPSHQVTQMGQEVILRCVPISNHLYFYWYRQILGQKVEFLVSFYNNEISEKSEIFDDQFSVERPDGSNFTLKIRSTKLEDSAMYFCASSEAPGDAGELFFGEGSRLTVL.

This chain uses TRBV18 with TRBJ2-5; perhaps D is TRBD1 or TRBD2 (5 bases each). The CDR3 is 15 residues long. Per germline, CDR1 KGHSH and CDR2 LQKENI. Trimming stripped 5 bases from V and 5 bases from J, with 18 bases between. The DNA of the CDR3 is TGTGCCAGCTCAATACTCCGGGATACAGGCGAGACCCAGTACTTC. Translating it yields CASSILRDTGETQYF.